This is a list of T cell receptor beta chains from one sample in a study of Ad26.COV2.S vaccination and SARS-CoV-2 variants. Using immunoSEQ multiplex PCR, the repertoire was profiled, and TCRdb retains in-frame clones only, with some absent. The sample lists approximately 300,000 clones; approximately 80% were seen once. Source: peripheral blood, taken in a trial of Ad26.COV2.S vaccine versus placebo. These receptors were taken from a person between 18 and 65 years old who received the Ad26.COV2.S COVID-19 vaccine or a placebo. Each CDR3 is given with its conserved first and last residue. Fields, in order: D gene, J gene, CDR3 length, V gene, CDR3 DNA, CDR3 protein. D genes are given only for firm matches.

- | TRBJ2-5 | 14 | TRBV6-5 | TGTGCCAGCAACGAAGGTTGGTTCATGGGGACCCAGTACTTC | CASNEGWFMGTQYF
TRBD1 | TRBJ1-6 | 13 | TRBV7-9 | TGTGCCAGCAGGGGACAGGGTGATTCACCCCTCCACTTT | CASRGQGDSPLHF
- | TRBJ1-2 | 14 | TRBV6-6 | TGTGCCAGCAGCCGGAACAGGGATTACTATGGCTACACCTTC | CASSRNRDYYGYTF
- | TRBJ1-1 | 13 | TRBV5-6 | TGTGCCAGCAGCGTAACAGCAAACACTGAAGCTTTCTTT | CASSVTANTEAFF
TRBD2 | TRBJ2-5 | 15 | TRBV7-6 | TGTGCCAGCAGCGTTGGACTAGCGCACCAAGGGACCCAGTACTTC | CASSVGLAHQGTQYF
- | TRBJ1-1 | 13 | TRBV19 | TGTGCCAGTAGTACAGGAGTAAACACTGAAGCTTTCTTT | CASSTGVNTEAFF
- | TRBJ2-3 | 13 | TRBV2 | TGTGCCAGCAGGAGGCAGGGCGCAGATACGCAGTATTTT | CASRRQGADTQYF
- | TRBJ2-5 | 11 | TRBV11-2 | TGTGCCAGCACCGAGGCAGAGACCCAGTACTTC | CASTEAETQYF
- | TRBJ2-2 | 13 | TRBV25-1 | TGTGCCAGCAGCCTAACAGGTTCCGGGGAGCTGTTTTTT | CASSLTGSGELFF
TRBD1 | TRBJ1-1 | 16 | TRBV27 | TGTGCCAGCAGTTCGGACAGGGGGCGAGGGAACACTGAAGCTTTCTTT | CASSSDRGRGNTEAFF
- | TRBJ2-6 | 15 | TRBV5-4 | TGTGCCAGCAGCTTGGAACCTCTGGGTGCCAACGTCCTGACTTTC | CASSLEPLGANVLTF
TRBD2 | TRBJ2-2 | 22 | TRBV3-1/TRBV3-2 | TGTGCCAGCAGCCAAGAAGCCCCTAGGGCGACTAGCGGGGGGGCCCGCACCGGGGAGCTGTTTTTT | CASSQEAPRATSGGARTGELFF
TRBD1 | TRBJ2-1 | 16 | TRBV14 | TGTGCCAGCAGCCATATAGACAGGGAAACCTACAATGAGCAGTTCTTC | CASSHIDRETYNEQFF
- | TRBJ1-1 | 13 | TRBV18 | TGTGCCAGCTCTTTCTCTGAGGTTACTGAAGCTTTCTTT | CASSFSEVTEAFF